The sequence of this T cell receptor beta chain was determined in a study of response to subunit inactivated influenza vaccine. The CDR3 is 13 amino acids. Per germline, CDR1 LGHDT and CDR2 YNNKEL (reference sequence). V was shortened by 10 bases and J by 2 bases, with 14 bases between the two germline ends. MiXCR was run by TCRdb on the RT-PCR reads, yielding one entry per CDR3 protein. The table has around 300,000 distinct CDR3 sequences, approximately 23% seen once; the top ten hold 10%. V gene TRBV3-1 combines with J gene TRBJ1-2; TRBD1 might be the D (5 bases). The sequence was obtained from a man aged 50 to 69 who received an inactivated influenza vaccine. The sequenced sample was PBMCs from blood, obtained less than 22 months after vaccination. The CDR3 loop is CATKRTGNYGYTF. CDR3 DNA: TGTGCCACCAAACGCACAGGAAACTATGGCTACACCTTC.